Listed below are T cell receptor beta chains from one sample, sequenced in a study of T-cell memory formation after mild COVID-19. MiXCR was run by TCRdb on the 5' RACE reads, yielding one entry per CDR3 protein. This sample has hundreds of thousands of distinct CDR3 sequences; around 20% occur once, and the top ten carry around 12%. Sequencing used PBMCs or a T cell subset sorted from them (not recorded which). Receptors were obtained from an adult woman who had mild COVID-19 (a few samples of this study predate the infection). Cell type and time point are not known. The CDR3 runs from the conserved cysteine through the conserved F or W. The D gene is left open where the match is weak. The size field is filled for only some rows; it gives once, few, many or a size class.

cdr3_nt: TGCAGCGTTGATCGCGGGTTAGGGAACTATGGCTACACCTTC
cdr3_aa: CSVDRGLGNYGYTF
clone_size: .
v_call: TRBV29-1
j_call: TRBJ1-2
cdr3_length: 14
d_call: .

cdr3_nt: TGCGCCAGCAGCTTCCAGGGAGGTGAAAAACTGTTTTTT
cdr3_aa: CASSFQGGEKLFF
clone_size: many
v_call: TRBV5-1
j_call: TRBJ1-4
cdr3_length: 13
d_call: .

cdr3_nt: TGTGCCAGCAGCTTGTTGAGGCAGCCTGTGGAGCAGTACTTC
cdr3_aa: CASSLLRQPVEQYF
clone_size: few
v_call: TRBV5-6
j_call: TRBJ2-7
cdr3_length: 14
d_call: .

cdr3_nt: TGTGCCAGCTCCTGGGAAGCAGGGCGCGTCTCCTACAATGAGCAGTTCTTC
cdr3_aa: CASSWEAGRVSYNEQFF
clone_size: .
v_call: TRBV6-5
j_call: TRBJ2-1
cdr3_length: 17
d_call: .

cdr3_nt: TGTGCCAGCAGTGAAAGGAGGCGGGGGAGCTCCTACAATGAGCAGTTCTTC
cdr3_aa: CASSERRRGSSYNEQFF
clone_size: .
v_call: TRBV25-1
j_call: TRBJ2-1
cdr3_length: 17
d_call: TRBD2

cdr3_nt: TGTGCCAGCAGCCCCGGGACAGTCTTGACTGGGGCCAACGTCCTGACTTTC
cdr3_aa: CASSPGTVLTGANVLTF
clone_size: .
v_call: TRBV14
j_call: TRBJ2-6
cdr3_length: 17
d_call: TRBD1

cdr3_nt: TGTGCCAGCAGCTTAGGCGGTGGCAGGGCTTTGCATGAGCAGTTCTTC
cdr3_aa: CASSLGGGRALHEQFF
clone_size: .
v_call: TRBV7-9
j_call: TRBJ2-1
cdr3_length: 16
d_call: .

cdr3_nt: TGCGCCAGCAGCTTGTCTCCGGGACAGCCTAATGAAAAACTGTTTTTT
cdr3_aa: CASSLSPGQPNEKLFF
clone_size: .
v_call: TRBV5-1
j_call: TRBJ1-4
cdr3_length: 16
d_call: TRBD1

cdr3_nt: TGTGCCAGCAGTACGTTGGGGACAGGATTATGGTGGACTGAAGCTTTCTTT
cdr3_aa: CASSTLGTGLWWTEAFF
clone_size: few
v_call: TRBV6-2/TRBV6-3
j_call: TRBJ1-1
cdr3_length: 17
d_call: TRBD1

cdr3_nt: TGCAGCGTTGAAGGAGTAGGACTAGCGGGGCGCTACGAGCAGTACTTC
cdr3_aa: CSVEGVGLAGRYEQYF
clone_size: .
v_call: TRBV29-1
j_call: TRBJ2-7
cdr3_length: 16
d_call: TRBD2

cdr3_nt: TGTGCCACTCCCACTAGCGGGAGGTCCACAGATACGCAGTATTTT
cdr3_aa: CATPTSGRSTDTQYF
clone_size: .
v_call: TRBV6-2/TRBV6-3
j_call: TRBJ2-3
cdr3_length: 15
d_call: TRBD2

cdr3_nt: TGTGCCAGCAGTCCAGGCGGAGGGGTCCAAGAGACCCAGTACTTC
cdr3_aa: CASSPGGGVQETQYF
clone_size: .
v_call: TRBV7-3
j_call: TRBJ2-5
cdr3_length: 15
d_call: .

cdr3_nt: TGTGCCAGCTCACCATGGGGGGGCCAGACGGCCAAAAACATTCAGTACTTC
cdr3_aa: CASSPWGGQTAKNIQYF
clone_size: few
v_call: TRBV18
j_call: TRBJ2-4
cdr3_length: 17
d_call: .

cdr3_nt: TGTGCCAGCACCCACTCAGGAGGAAACACCGGGGAGCTGTTTTTT
cdr3_aa: CASTHSGGNTGELFF
clone_size: few
v_call: TRBV7-3
j_call: TRBJ2-2
cdr3_length: 15
d_call: .

cdr3_nt: TGTGCCAGCTCTACGAATTACAATGAGCAGTTCTTC
cdr3_aa: CASSTNYNEQFF
clone_size: .
v_call: TRBV2
j_call: TRBJ2-1
cdr3_length: 12
d_call: .

cdr3_nt: TGTGCCAGCTGGACGGGTAATGAGCAGTTCTTC
cdr3_aa: CASWTGNEQFF
clone_size: .
v_call: TRBV6-2/TRBV6-3
j_call: TRBJ2-1
cdr3_length: 11
d_call: .

cdr3_nt: TGTGCTAGTGGTCCCTGGGGCTATAGCGGGAATGAGCAGTTCTTC
cdr3_aa: CASGPWGYSGNEQFF
clone_size: .
v_call: TRBV12-5
j_call: TRBJ2-1
cdr3_length: 15
d_call: TRBD2

cdr3_nt: TGTGCCAGCAGGTTAGCTGACAATGAGCAGTTCTTC
cdr3_aa: CASRLADNEQFF
clone_size: few
v_call: TRBV7-9
j_call: TRBJ2-1
cdr3_length: 12
d_call: .

cdr3_nt: TGTGCCACCAGCAGATCGGTGTCCTACGAGCAGTACTTC
cdr3_aa: CATSRSVSYEQYF
clone_size: many
v_call: TRBV15
j_call: TRBJ2-7
cdr3_length: 13
d_call: .

cdr3_nt: TGCGCCAGCAGCGACCGGACAGGGTCCTACGAGCAGTACTTC
cdr3_aa: CASSDRTGSYEQYF
clone_size: few
v_call: TRBV5-1
j_call: TRBJ2-7
cdr3_length: 14
d_call: TRBD1

cdr3_nt: TGTGCCAGTAAGGCGGAGATGACCTACAATGAGCAGTTCTTC
cdr3_aa: CASKAEMTYNEQFF
clone_size: .
v_call: TRBV19
j_call: TRBJ2-1
cdr3_length: 14
d_call: .

cdr3_nt: TGTGCCACCAGCCCAACCCCGAACACTGAAGCTTTCTTT
cdr3_aa: CATSPTPNTEAFF
clone_size: many
v_call: TRBV12-3/TRBV12-4
j_call: TRBJ1-1
cdr3_length: 13
d_call: .

cdr3_nt: TGTGCCAGCAGTTATCCCTCCATAACGGGGGGCTCCTACGAGCAGTACTTC
cdr3_aa: CASSYPSITGGSYEQYF
clone_size: few
v_call: TRBV6-5
j_call: TRBJ2-7
cdr3_length: 17
d_call: TRBD2

cdr3_nt: TGCAGCGTGGCTAGGGGGCAGGGCGGGGAGCTGTTTTTT
cdr3_aa: CSVARGQGGELFF
clone_size: .
v_call: TRBV29-1
j_call: TRBJ2-2
cdr3_length: 13
d_call: TRBD1

cdr3_nt: TGTGCCTGGGCGACAGGGATAACCTACGAGCAGTACTTC
cdr3_aa: CAWATGITYEQYF
clone_size: .
v_call: TRBV30
j_call: TRBJ2-7
cdr3_length: 13
d_call: TRBD1

cdr3_nt: TGTGCCAGCAGTTCGCTGGGGGTGGCCGGGGAGCTGTTTTTT
cdr3_aa: CASSSLGVAGELFF
clone_size: many
v_call: TRBV12-3/TRBV12-4
j_call: TRBJ2-2
cdr3_length: 14
d_call: .

cdr3_nt: TGTGCCAGCACCTCTTTTTTTACACAGGGACAGGGGGCCTCCTACGAGCAGTACTTC
cdr3_aa: CASTSFFTQGQGASYEQYF
clone_size: many
v_call: TRBV12-3/TRBV12-4
j_call: TRBJ2-7
cdr3_length: 19
d_call: TRBD1

cdr3_nt: TGTGCCAGCTCACCAGCAGCCCGAAATGAAAAACTGTTTTTT
cdr3_aa: CASSPAARNEKLFF
clone_size: .
v_call: TRBV18
j_call: TRBJ1-4
cdr3_length: 14
d_call: .

cdr3_nt: TGTGCCATCAGTGAGTTTTTCCGATCCCCTACTAGCGGGACATACAATGAGCAGTTCTTC
cdr3_aa: CAISEFFRSPTSGTYNEQFF
clone_size: few
v_call: TRBV10-3
j_call: TRBJ2-1
cdr3_length: 20
d_call: TRBD2

cdr3_nt: TGTGCCAGCAGCTTAGATAGGGGTCATGGGATCAATGAGCAGTTCTTC
cdr3_aa: CASSLDRGHGINEQFF
clone_size: .
v_call: TRBV11-2
j_call: TRBJ2-1
cdr3_length: 16
d_call: .

cdr3_nt: TGTGCCAGCAGCGTAGCGGCGGGGCATGGTGAAAAACTGTTTTTT
cdr3_aa: CASSVAAGHGEKLFF
clone_size: .
v_call: TRBV9
j_call: TRBJ1-4
cdr3_length: 15
d_call: .

cdr3_nt: TGTGCCAGCAGCCCAACCGGGCGAGGCAATCAGCCCCAGCATTTT
cdr3_aa: CASSPTGRGNQPQHF
clone_size: .
v_call: TRBV16
j_call: TRBJ1-5
cdr3_length: 15
d_call: .

cdr3_nt: TGCGCCAGCAGCCCGAAAACACTAGCGGGGCCCTCCAATGAGCAGTTCTTC
cdr3_aa: CASSPKTLAGPSNEQFF
clone_size: few
v_call: TRBV5-1
j_call: TRBJ2-1
cdr3_length: 17
d_call: TRBD2

cdr3_nt: TGTGCCAGCAGCTTAGGTCGCCTTCGAACAGATACGCAGTATTTT
cdr3_aa: CASSLGRLRTDTQYF
clone_size: .
v_call: TRBV7-2
j_call: TRBJ2-3
cdr3_length: 15
d_call: .

cdr3_nt: TGTGCCAGTAGCGTGACTAGCGGGATCGGTGGTGAGCAGTTCTTC
cdr3_aa: CASSVTSGIGGEQFF
clone_size: .
v_call: TRBV19
j_call: TRBJ2-1
cdr3_length: 15
d_call: TRBD2

cdr3_nt: TGTGCCAGCAGCTTGCACGGCCCCCGGGGCAATGAGCAGTTCTTC
cdr3_aa: CASSLHGPRGNEQFF
clone_size: few
v_call: TRBV7-9
j_call: TRBJ2-1
cdr3_length: 15
d_call: .

cdr3_nt: TGTGCCAGCAGTCCAAGGGGGGCCTCCACAGATACGCAGTATTTT
cdr3_aa: CASSPRGASTDTQYF
clone_size: many
v_call: TRBV12-3/TRBV12-4
j_call: TRBJ2-3
cdr3_length: 15
d_call: .